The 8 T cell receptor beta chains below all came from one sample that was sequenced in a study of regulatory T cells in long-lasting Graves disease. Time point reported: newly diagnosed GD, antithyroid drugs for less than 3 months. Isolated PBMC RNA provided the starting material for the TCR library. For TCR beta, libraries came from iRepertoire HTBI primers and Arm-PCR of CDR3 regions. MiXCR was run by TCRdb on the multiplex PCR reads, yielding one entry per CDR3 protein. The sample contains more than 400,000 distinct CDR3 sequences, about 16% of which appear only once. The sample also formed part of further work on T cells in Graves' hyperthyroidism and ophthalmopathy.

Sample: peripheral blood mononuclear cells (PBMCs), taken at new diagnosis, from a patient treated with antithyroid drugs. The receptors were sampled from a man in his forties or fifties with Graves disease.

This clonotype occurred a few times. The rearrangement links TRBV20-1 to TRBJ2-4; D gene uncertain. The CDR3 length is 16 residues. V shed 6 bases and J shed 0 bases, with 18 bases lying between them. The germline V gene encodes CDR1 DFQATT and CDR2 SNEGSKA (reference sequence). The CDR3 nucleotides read TGCAGTGCCGCCCCAGTGAGGTCCTTAGCCAAAAACATTCAGTACTTC. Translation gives CSAAPVRSLAKNIQYF.

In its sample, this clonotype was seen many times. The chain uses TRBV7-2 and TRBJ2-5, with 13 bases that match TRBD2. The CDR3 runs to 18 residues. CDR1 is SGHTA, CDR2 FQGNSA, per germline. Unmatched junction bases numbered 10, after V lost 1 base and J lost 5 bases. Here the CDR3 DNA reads TGTGCCAGCAGCTTAGTAAAACTAGCGGGAGGGCTGGTGGAGACCCAGTACTTC. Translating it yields CASSLVKLAGGLVETQYF.

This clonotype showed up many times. In DNA form, the CDR3 reads TGTGCCAGCAATACCCAGGGGGCGCGAGGCTACACCTTC. As protein: CASNTQGARGYTF. The rearrangement uses TRBV28 and TRBJ1-2; TRBD1 matches at 8 bases. V trimming: 7 bases; J trimming: 8 bases; junction bases outside the gene matches: 9. The CDR3 spans 13 residues. Looked up from germline, CDR1 is MDHEN and CDR2 is SYDVKM.

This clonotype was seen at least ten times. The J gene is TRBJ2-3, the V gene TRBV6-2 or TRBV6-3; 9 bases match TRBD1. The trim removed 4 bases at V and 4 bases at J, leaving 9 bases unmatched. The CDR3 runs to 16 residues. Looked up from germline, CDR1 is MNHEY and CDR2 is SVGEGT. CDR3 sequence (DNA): TGTGCCAGCAGTTCTCTCGGACAGGGGTTAGCAGATACGCAGTATTTT. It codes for CASSSLGQGLADTQYF.

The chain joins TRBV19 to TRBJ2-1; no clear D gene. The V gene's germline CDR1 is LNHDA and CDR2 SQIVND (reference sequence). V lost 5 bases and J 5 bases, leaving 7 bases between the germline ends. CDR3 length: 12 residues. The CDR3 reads CASSERHNEQFF. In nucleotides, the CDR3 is TGTGCCAGTAGTGAGCGTCACAATGAGCAGTTCTTC. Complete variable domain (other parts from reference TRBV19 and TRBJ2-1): DGGITQSPKYLFRKEGQNVTLSCEQNLNHDAMYWYRQDPGQGLRLIYYSQIVNDFQKGDIAEGYSVSREKKESFPLTVTSAQKNPTAFYLCASSERHNEQFFGPGTRLTVL.

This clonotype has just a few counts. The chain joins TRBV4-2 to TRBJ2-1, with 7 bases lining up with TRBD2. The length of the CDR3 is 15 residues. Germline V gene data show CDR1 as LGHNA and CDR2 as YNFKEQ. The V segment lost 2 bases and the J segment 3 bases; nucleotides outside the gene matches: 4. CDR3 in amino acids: CASSQREALYNEQFF. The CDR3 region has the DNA TGTGCCAGCAGCCAACGGGAGGCCCTCTACAATGAGCAGTTCTTC.

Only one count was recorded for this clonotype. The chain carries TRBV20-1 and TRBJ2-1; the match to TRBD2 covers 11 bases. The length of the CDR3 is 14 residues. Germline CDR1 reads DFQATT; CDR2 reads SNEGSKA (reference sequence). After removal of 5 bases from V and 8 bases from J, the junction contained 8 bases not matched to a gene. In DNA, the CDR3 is TGCAGTGCTCAGATAGCGGGAGGGCTAGATGAGCAGTTCTTC. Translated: CSAQIAGGLDEQFF.

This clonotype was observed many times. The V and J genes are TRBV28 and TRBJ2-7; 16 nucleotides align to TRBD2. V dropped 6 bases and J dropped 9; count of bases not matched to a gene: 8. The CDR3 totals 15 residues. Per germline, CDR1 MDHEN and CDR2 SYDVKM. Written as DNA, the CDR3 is TGTGCCAGCAGCGATCCGGGACTAGCGGGAGGGAGGCAGTACTTC. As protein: CASSDPGLAGGRQYF.